A selection of T cell receptor beta chains follows, all from one sample in a study of T-cell reconstitution after alpha-beta-depleted transplantation in children. Each CDR3 protein gets one entry after TCRdb re-called the PCR reads with MiXCR. The repertoire holds roughly 150,000 distinct CDR3 sequences, roughly 11% seen once, with roughly 13% in the top ten. Sequenced here: PBMCs, sampled before TCRalphabeta/CD19-depleted stem cell transplant. These receptors originate from a boy younger than 10 with acute myeloid leukemia, due to receive a stem cell transplant. Each CDR3 is given with its conserved first and last residue. Fields, in order: J gene, D gene, V gene, CDR3 length, clone size, CDR3 protein, CDR3 DNA. The D gene is left open where the match is weak. Clone size, where shown, is once, few, many, or a class for clones that have expanded.

j_call: TRBJ2-3
d_call: .
v_call: TRBV11-3
cdr3_length: 15
clone_size: many
cdr3_aa: CASSLAGQPTDTQYF
cdr3_nt: TGTGCCAGCAGCTTAGCGGGGCAACCCACAGATACGCAGTATTTT

j_call: TRBJ2-1
d_call: .
v_call: TRBV12-3/TRBV12-4
cdr3_length: 17
clone_size: many
cdr3_aa: CASSFPEGGNTYNEQFF
cdr3_nt: TGTGCCAGCAGTTTCCCGGAGGGAGGAAACACCTACAATGAGCAGTTCTTC

j_call: TRBJ1-6
d_call: .
v_call: TRBV20-1
cdr3_length: 13
clone_size: many
cdr3_aa: CSARTQGNSPLHF
cdr3_nt: TGCAGTGCTAGAACGCAGGGGAATTCACCCCTCCACTTT

j_call: TRBJ2-2
d_call: .
v_call: TRBV10-3
cdr3_length: 14
clone_size: many
cdr3_aa: CAISLDEDTGELFF
cdr3_nt: TGTGCCATCAGCCTAGATGAGGACACCGGGGAGCTGTTTTTT

j_call: TRBJ2-1
d_call: .
v_call: TRBV6-1
cdr3_length: 14
clone_size: few
cdr3_aa: CASSAGYSGNEQFF
cdr3_nt: TGTGCCAGCAGCGCAGGGTATTCCGGAAATGAGCAGTTCTTC

j_call: TRBJ2-1
d_call: TRBD2
v_call: TRBV5-5
cdr3_length: 15
clone_size: many
cdr3_aa: CASSLLAGEVYEQFF
cdr3_nt: TGTGCCAGCAGCCTCCTAGCGGGCGAGGTATATGAGCAGTTCTTC

j_call: TRBJ2-7
d_call: TRBD1
v_call: TRBV5-1
cdr3_length: 16
clone_size: many
cdr3_aa: CASSLNPGTVYYEQYF
cdr3_nt: TGCGCCAGCAGCTTGAACCCCGGGACAGTATACTACGAGCAGTACTTC

j_call: TRBJ2-6
d_call: TRBD1
v_call: TRBV7-6
cdr3_length: 20
clone_size: many
cdr3_aa: CASSTPGQGGSRSGANVLTF
cdr3_nt: TGTGCCAGCAGCACCCCGGGACAGGGAGGGTCCCGCTCTGGGGCCAACGTCCTGACTTTC

j_call: TRBJ2-1
d_call: .
v_call: TRBV27
cdr3_length: 12
clone_size: many
cdr3_aa: CASSLGHNEQFF
cdr3_nt: TGTGCCAGCAGTTTGGGTCACAATGAGCAGTTCTTC

j_call: TRBJ2-3
d_call: .
v_call: TRBV7-3
cdr3_length: 14
clone_size: .
cdr3_aa: CASSPGTAPDTQYF
cdr3_nt: TGTGCCAGCAGCCCCGGGACTGCCCCAGATACGCAGTATTTT

j_call: TRBJ2-1
d_call: .
v_call: TRBV7-6
cdr3_length: 15
clone_size: many
cdr3_aa: CASSQLRSSYNEQFF
cdr3_nt: TGTGCCAGCAGCCAACTACGTAGCTCCTACAATGAGCAGTTCTTC

j_call: TRBJ2-7
d_call: .
v_call: TRBV5-1
cdr3_length: 14
clone_size: many
cdr3_aa: CASSLAGTPLEQYF
cdr3_nt: TGCGCCAGCAGCTTGGCCGGGACCCCGTTGGAGCAGTACTTC

j_call: TRBJ2-3
d_call: TRBD2
v_call: TRBV20-1
cdr3_length: 19
clone_size: few
cdr3_aa: CSARDSTGFSGRAVNTQYF
cdr3_nt: TGCAGTGCCAGGGACTCGACAGGGTTCAGCGGGAGGGCGGTGAATACGCAGTATTTT

j_call: TRBJ2-5
d_call: TRBD1
v_call: TRBV5-1
cdr3_length: 14
clone_size: many
cdr3_aa: CASSLRDRGETQYF
cdr3_nt: TGCGCCAGCAGCTTGCGGGACAGGGGAGAGACCCAGTACTTC

j_call: TRBJ2-3
d_call: .
v_call: TRBV7-2
cdr3_length: 11
clone_size: many
cdr3_aa: CASSFRDTQYF
cdr3_nt: TGTGCCAGCAGCTTTAGGGATACGCAGTATTTT

j_call: TRBJ2-2
d_call: .
v_call: TRBV20-1
cdr3_length: 12
clone_size: many
cdr3_aa: CSASRIAGELFF
cdr3_nt: TGCAGTGCTAGTCGAATCGCCGGGGAGCTGTTTTTT

j_call: TRBJ1-5
d_call: .
v_call: TRBV15
cdr3_length: 16
clone_size: once
cdr3_aa: CATSRETININQPQHF
cdr3_nt: TGTGCCACCAGCAGAGAAACGATTAATATCAATCAGCCCCAGCATTTT

j_call: TRBJ1-1
d_call: .
v_call: TRBV4-2
cdr3_length: 17
clone_size: .
cdr3_aa: CASSQEGRGLIGTEAFF
cdr3_nt: TGTGCCAGCAGCCAAGAAGGCCGGGGCTTAATAGGCACTGAAGCTTTCTTT

j_call: TRBJ2-7
d_call: .
v_call: TRBV10-3
cdr3_length: 12
clone_size: many
cdr3_aa: CAISPTGVEQYF
cdr3_nt: TGTGCCATCAGCCCGACAGGCGTCGAGCAGTACTTC

j_call: TRBJ2-5
d_call: .
v_call: TRBV5-1
cdr3_length: 13
clone_size: many
cdr3_aa: CASSVGSSETQYF
cdr3_nt: TGCGCCAGCAGCGTGGGGTCCTCCGAGACCCAGTACTTC

j_call: TRBJ2-1
d_call: TRBD2
v_call: TRBV14
cdr3_length: 16
clone_size: .
cdr3_aa: CASSQLGGSSYNEQFF
cdr3_nt: TGTGCCAGCAGCCAATTAGGCGGGAGTTCCTACAATGAGCAGTTCTTC

j_call: TRBJ2-7
d_call: .
v_call: TRBV29-1
cdr3_length: 11
clone_size: .
cdr3_aa: CSVEVGYEQYF
cdr3_nt: TGCAGCGTTGAAGTAGGGTACGAGCAGTACTTC

j_call: TRBJ1-2
d_call: .
v_call: TRBV6-5
cdr3_length: 17
clone_size: many
cdr3_aa: CASSYLGRSRANYGYTF
cdr3_nt: TGTGCCAGCAGTTACCTAGGAAGGTCAAGAGCTAACTATGGCTACACCTTC

j_call: TRBJ2-7
d_call: TRBD2
v_call: TRBV5-1
cdr3_length: 14
clone_size: many
cdr3_aa: CASSWEPSGSEQYF
cdr3_nt: TGCGCCAGCAGCTGGGAACCTAGCGGGAGCGAGCAGTACTTC

j_call: TRBJ1-1
d_call: .
v_call: TRBV28
cdr3_length: 14
clone_size: few
cdr3_aa: CASRTKPMNTEAFF
cdr3_nt: TGTGCCAGCAGAACGAAACCAATGAACACTGAAGCTTTCTTT

j_call: TRBJ1-2
d_call: .
v_call: TRBV20-1
cdr3_length: 14
clone_size: few
cdr3_aa: CSARDRTDAYGYTF
cdr3_nt: TGCAGTGCTAGAGATAGGACAGATGCATATGGCTACACCTTC